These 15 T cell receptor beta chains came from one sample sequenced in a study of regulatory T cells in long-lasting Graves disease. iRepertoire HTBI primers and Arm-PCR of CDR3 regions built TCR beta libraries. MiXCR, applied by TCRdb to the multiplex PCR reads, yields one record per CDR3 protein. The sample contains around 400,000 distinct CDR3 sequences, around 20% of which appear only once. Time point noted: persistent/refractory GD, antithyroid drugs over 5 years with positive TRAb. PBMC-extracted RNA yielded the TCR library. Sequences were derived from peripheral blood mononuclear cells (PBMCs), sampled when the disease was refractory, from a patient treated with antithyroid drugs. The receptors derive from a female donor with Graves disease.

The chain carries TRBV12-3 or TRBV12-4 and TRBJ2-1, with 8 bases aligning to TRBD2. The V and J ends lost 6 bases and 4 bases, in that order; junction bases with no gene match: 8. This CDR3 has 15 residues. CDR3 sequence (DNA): TGTGCCAGCAGCCTCACTAGCGGAGCGTACAATGAGCAGTTCTTC. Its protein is CASSLTSGAYNEQFF.

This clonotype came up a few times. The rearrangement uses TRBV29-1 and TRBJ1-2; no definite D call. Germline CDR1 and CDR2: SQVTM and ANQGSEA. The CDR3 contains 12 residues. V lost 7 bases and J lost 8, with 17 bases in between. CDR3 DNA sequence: TGCAGCGCGGCAGGATCGTCGCGCGGCTACACCTTC. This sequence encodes CSAAGSSRGYTF.

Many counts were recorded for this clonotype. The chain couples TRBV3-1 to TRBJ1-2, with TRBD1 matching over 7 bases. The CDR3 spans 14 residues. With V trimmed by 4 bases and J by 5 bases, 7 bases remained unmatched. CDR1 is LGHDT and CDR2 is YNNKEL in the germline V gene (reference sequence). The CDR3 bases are TGTGCCAGCAGCCGGCAGGGGGTTCTTTATGGCTACACCTTC. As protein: CASSRQGVLYGYTF.

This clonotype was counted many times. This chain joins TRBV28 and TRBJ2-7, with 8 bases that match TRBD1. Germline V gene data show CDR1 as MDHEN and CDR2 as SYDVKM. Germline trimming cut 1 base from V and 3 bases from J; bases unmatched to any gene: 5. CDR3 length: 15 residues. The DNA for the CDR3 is TGTGCCAGCAGTTTATACCCCGGACAGGGCTACGAGCAGTACTTC. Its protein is CASSLYPGQGYEQYF.

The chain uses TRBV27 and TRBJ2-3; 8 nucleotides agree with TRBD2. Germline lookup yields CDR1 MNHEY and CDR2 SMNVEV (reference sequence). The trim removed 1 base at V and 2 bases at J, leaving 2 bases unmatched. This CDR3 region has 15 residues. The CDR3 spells CASSLLLADTDTQYF. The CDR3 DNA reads TGTGCCAGCAGTTTATTACTAGCGGACACAGATACGCAGTATTTT.

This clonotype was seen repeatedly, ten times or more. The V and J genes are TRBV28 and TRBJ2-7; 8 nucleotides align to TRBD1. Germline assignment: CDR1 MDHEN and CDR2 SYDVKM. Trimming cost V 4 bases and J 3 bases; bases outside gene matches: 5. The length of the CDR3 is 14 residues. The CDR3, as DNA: TGTGCCAGCAGTTCCCCAGGGGGCGGCTACGAGCAGTACTTC. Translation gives CASSSPGGGYEQYF.

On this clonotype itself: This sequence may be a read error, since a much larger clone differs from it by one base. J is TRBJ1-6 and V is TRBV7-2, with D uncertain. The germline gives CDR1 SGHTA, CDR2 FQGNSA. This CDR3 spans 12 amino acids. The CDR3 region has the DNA TGTGCCAGCAGCTTATATCCCTCACCCCCCCACTTT. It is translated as CASSLYPSPPHF.

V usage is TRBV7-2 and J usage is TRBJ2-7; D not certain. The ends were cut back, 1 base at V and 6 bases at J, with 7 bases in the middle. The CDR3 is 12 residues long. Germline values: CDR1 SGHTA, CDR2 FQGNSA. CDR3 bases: TGTGCCAGCAGCTTAGAAGCCTTCGAGCAGTACTTC. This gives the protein CASSLEAFEQYF. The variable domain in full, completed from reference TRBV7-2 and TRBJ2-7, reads GAGVSQSPSNKVTEKGKDVELRCDPISGHTALYWYRQSLGQGLEFLIYFQGNSAPDKSGLPSDRFSAERTGGSVSTLTIQRTQQEDSAVYLCASSLEAFEQYFGPGTRLTVT.

The CDR3 DNA reads as TGTGCCAGCAGCGCCGCGGGAGGAGACACCGGGGAGCTGTTTTTT. It specifies CASSAAGGDTGELFF. V usage is TRBV13 and J usage is TRBJ2-2, with TRBD2 matching over 8 bases. Looked up from germline, CDR1 is PRHDT and CDR2 is FYEKMQ (reference sequence). CDR3 length equals 15 residues. The V and J ends lost 5 bases and 3 bases, in that order; junction bases with no gene match: 5.

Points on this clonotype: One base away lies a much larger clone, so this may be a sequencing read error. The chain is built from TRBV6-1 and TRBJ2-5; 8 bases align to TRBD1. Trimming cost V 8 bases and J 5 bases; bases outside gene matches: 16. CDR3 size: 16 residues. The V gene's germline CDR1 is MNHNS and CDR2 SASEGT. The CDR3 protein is CASSSGGGIRSETQYF. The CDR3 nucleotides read TGTGCCAGCTCCTCAGGGGGCGGGATACGAAGCGAGACCCAGTACTTC.

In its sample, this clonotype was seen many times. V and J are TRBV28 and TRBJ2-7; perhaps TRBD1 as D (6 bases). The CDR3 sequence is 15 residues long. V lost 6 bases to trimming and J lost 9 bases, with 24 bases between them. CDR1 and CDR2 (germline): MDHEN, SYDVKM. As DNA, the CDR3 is TGTGCCAGCAGCCAGAGGGACACTCTACATAGGGGGCAGTACTTC. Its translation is CASSQRDTLHRGQYF. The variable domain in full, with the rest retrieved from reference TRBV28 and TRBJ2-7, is DVKVTQSSRYLVKRTGEKVFLECVQDMDHENMFWYRQDPGLGLRLIYFSYDVKMKEKGDIPEGYSVSREKKERFSLILESASTNQTSMYLCASSQRDTLHRGQYFGPGTRLTVT.

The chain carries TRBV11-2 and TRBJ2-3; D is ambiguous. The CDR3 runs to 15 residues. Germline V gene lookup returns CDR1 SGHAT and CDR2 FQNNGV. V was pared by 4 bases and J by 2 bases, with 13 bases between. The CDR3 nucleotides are TGTGCCAGCAGCTCCAAGAGACTGTTCACAGATACGCAGTATTTT. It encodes CASSSKRLFTDTQYF.

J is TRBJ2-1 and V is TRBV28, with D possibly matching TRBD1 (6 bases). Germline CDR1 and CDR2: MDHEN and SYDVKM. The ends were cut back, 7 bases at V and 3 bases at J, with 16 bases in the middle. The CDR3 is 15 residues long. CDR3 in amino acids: CASNEIRGVYNEQFF. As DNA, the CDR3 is TGTGCCAGCAATGAAATCAGGGGCGTCTACAATGAGCAGTTCTTC.

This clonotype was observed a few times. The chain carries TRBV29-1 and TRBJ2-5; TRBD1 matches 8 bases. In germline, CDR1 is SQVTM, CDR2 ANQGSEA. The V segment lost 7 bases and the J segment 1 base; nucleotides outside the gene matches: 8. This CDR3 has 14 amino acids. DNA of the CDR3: TGCAGCGCTCAGGGACAGGCCTTCCAAGAGACCCAGTACTTC. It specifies CSAQGQAFQETQYF.

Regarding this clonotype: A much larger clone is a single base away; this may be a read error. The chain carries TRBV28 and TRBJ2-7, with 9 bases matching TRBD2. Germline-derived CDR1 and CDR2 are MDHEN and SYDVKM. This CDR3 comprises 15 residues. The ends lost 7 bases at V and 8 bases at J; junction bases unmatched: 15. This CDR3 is CASNPGWAGGYKQYF. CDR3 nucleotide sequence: TGTGCCAGCAATCCGGGATGGGCGGGAGGGTACAAGCAGTACTTC.